This is a list of T cell receptor beta chains from one sample in a study of OX40 agonist ivuxolimab in advanced cancers. Method: immunoSEQ multiplex PCR; TCRdb's copy keeps in-frame clones and lacks some. Counted here are more than 10,000 clones, roughly 82% occurring once; the ten biggest clones make up about 40%. This sample comprised CD4+ or CD8+ T cells sorted from blood, obtained in a trial of the OX40 agonist ivuxolimab. The receptor source for this set is an adult with an advanced solid tumor such as melanoma, head and neck, liver or kidney cancer. The CDR3 runs from the conserved cysteine through the conserved F or W. D genes are given only for firm matches. Rows give clone size only sometimes, using once, few, many, or a class for an expanded clone.

TRBJ2-3	NA	TRBV30	NA	TGTGCCTGGAACCCGGGACTCGGCACAGATACGCAGTATTTT	CAWNPGLGTDTQYF
TRBJ2-3	NA	TRBV15	NA	TGTGCCACCAGCCCCGCCCTTCGCGATACGCAGTATTTT	CATSPALRDTQYF
TRBJ2-7	TRBD2	TRBV10-3	NA	TGTGCCATTTTACTAGCGGGAGGTTTGGAGCAGTACTTC	CAILLAGGLEQYF
TRBJ2-2	TRBD2	TRBV14	NA	TGTGCCAGCAGCCCCCCGGGAGGTTGGAGCACCGGGGAGCTGTTTTTT	CASSPPGGWSTGELFF
TRBJ1-2	NA	TRBV4-1	once	TGCGCCAGCAGCCGAATGGGAGGGAGGGGAAACTATGGCTACACCTTC	CASSRMGGRGNYGYTF
TRBJ1-1	TRBD1	TRBV5-1	NA	TGCGCCAGCAGCTTCACAGGGGTGAACACTGAAGCTTTCTTT	CASSFTGVNTEAFF
TRBJ2-1	NA	TRBV7-3	NA	TGTGCCAGCAGCTTAGGGCTTGGTGGGGATGAGCAGTTCTTC	CASSLGLGGDEQFF
TRBJ1-2	TRBD1	TRBV28	few	TGTGCCAGCAATCGGGACAGTCAGGATGGCTACACCTTC	CASNRDSQDGYTF
TRBJ1-5	NA	TRBV30	few	TGTGCCTGGAGTGTATGGGCCAATCAGCCCCAGCATTTT	CAWSVWANQPQHF
TRBJ2-1	NA	TRBV7-3	NA	TGTGCCAGCAGGGAGGCCGGGACGGACTACAATGAGCAGTTCTTC	CASREAGTDYNEQFF
TRBJ2-1	TRBD2	TRBV4-3	NA	TGCGCCAGCAGTAACTCTGCGGGAGGAGAGTTCTATGAGCAGTTCTTC	CASSNSAGGEFYEQFF
TRBJ1-1	NA	TRBV16	NA	TGTGCCAGCAGCCAAGTCTGGGTTTGGGGCACTGAAGCTTTCTTT	CASSQVWVWGTEAFF
TRBJ1-2	TRBD1	TRBV7-9	NA	TGTGCCAGCAGCCGCCGCCCGTCGGGACAGGGGGATGATGGCTACACCTTC	CASSRRPSGQGDDGYTF
TRBJ1-1	TRBD1	TRBV29-1	NA	TGCAGCGTTGTCACAGGGGGCTCGGCTGAAGCTTTCTTT	CSVVTGGSAEAFF
TRBJ2-7	NA	TRBV5-1	NA	TGCGCCAGCAGCTCAACAGGGAGCGACGAGCAGTACTTC	CASSSTGSDEQYF
TRBJ1-5	NA	TRBV6-5	NA	TGTGCCAGCAGCTCGGGCAATCAGCCCCAGCATTTT	CASSSGNQPQHF
TRBJ2-1	TRBD2	TRBV9	NA	TGTGCCAGCAGTGAAGGAGCGGGAGGGGAGAATGAGCAGTTCTTC	CASSEGAGGENEQFF
TRBJ2-7	NA	TRBV4-3	once	TGCGCCAGCAGCCAAGAGAGAGGGCTGCTTTACGAGCAGTACTTC	CASSQERGLLYEQYF
TRBJ2-6	NA	TRBV7-5	NA	TGTGCCAGAAGGATGAGTAGACAAAGTCGGGCCAACGTCCTGACTTTC	CARRMSRQSRANVLTF
TRBJ1-2	TRBD1	TRBV20-1	medium-sized	TGCAGTGCTCGATCGGACAGGGGTCACACCTTC	CSARSDRGHTF
TRBJ2-7	TRBD1	TRBV6-1	NA	TGTGCCAGCCGTGGACAGGTCCTTGGGTACGAGCAGTACTTC	CASRGQVLGYEQYF
TRBJ2-1	NA	TRBV19	NA	TGTGCCAGTAAGACTTTAGGGTCCTACAATGAGCAGTTCTTC	CASKTLGSYNEQFF
TRBJ2-6	TRBD1	TRBV4-3	NA	TGCGCCAGCAGCCATGCCCCGGGACAGGGACTCTCTGGGGCCAACGTCCTGACTTTC	CASSHAPGQGLSGANVLTF
TRBJ2-3	TRBD2	TRBV6-6	NA	TGTGCCAGCACCCTACTCTATAGCGGGAGGGCCACTTATTTT	CASTLLYSGRATYF
TRBJ1-4	NA	TRBV19	NA	TGTGCCAGTAGTATTGGACGGGTTAATCGGGAAAAACTGTTTTTT	CASSIGRVNREKLFF
TRBJ2-7	NA	TRBV7-9	NA	TGTGCCAGCAGCTTAGATTATCAGTTCGGCGAGCAGTACTTC	CASSLDYQFGEQYF
TRBJ2-1	TRBD2	TRBV15	NA	TGTGCCACCCGAGGGACTAGTGGAGTCAATGAGCAGTTCTTC	CATRGTSGVNEQFF
TRBJ1-1	TRBD1	TRBV2	NA	TGTGCCAGCAGGCCCGGGACAGGGTACCTGAACACTGAAGCTTTCTTT	CASRPGTGYLNTEAFF
TRBJ2-3	NA	TRBV7-6	NA	TGTGCCAGCAGCAAGACAGAACCGGTGGCAGATACGCAGTATTTT	CASSKTEPVADTQYF
TRBJ2-3	NA	TRBV5-5	NA	TGTGCCAGCAGCCAACCAAGTGCTAGCACAGATACGCAGTATTTT	CASSQPSASTDTQYF
TRBJ2-1	NA	TRBV7-9	NA	TGTGCCAGCAGCCTTCGACGAACTAGTATCACTGAGCAGTTCTTC	CASSLRRTSITEQFF
TRBJ2-2	TRBD2	TRBV30	NA	TGTGCCTGGAGTGCTAGCGGGAGGGACACCGGGGAGCTGTTTTTT	CAWSASGRDTGELFF
TRBJ2-2	TRBD2	TRBV4-2	few	TGTGCCAGCAGCCAGCGGGAGAGGGACACCGGGGAGCTGTTTTTT	CASSQRERDTGELFF
TRBJ2-3	NA	TRBV4-1	NA	TGCGCCAGCAGCCAAGATCATCGGGGGCGGGGCACAGATACGCAGTATTTT	CASSQDHRGRGTDTQYF
TRBJ1-3	NA	TRBV28	NA	TGTGCCAGCAGTTTAGGGTCTGCTGGAAACACCATATATTTT	CASSLGSAGNTIYF
TRBJ2-7	TRBD1	TRBV4-3	NA	TGCGCCAGCAGCCTGGACAGGGGCCGCGAGCAGTACTTC	CASSLDRGREQYF
TRBJ2-7	TRBD1	TRBV28	NA	TGTGCCAGCAGCAACTTTATGCATCTTAATCGGGACAGGGGTGACGAGCAGTACTTC	CASSNFMHLNRDRGDEQYF
TRBJ1-1	NA	TRBV5-6	NA	TGTGCCAGCAGCCCCCCTGGGCCGCGGGACTTTGGGGGCACTGAAGCTTTCTTT	CASSPPGPRDFGGTEAFF
TRBJ2-7	TRBD2	TRBV7-2	NA	TGTGCCAGCAGCGTTACTAGCGGGAGATACGAGCAGTACTTC	CASSVTSGRYEQYF
TRBJ2-7	TRBD1	TRBV7-9	NA	TGTGCCAGCAGCCCAAGGGACAGCTTCTACGAGCAGTACTTC	CASSPRDSFYEQYF
TRBJ2-5	TRBD2	TRBV9	once	TGTGCCAGCAACCCACTTCGACTAGCGGGAGCCCGGTACCAAGAGACCCAGTACTTC	CASNPLRLAGARYQETQYF
TRBJ1-2	NA	TRBV27	NA	TGTGCCAGCAGTCCAATCCAGGGAAACCTTTTCTATGGCTACACCTTC	CASSPIQGNLFYGYTF
TRBJ2-3	TRBD2	TRBV6-6	NA	TGTGCCAGCAGTTACTCCGGACTAGGAGAGACAGATACGCAGTATTTT	CASSYSGLGETDTQYF
TRBJ2-1	NA	TRBV7-8	NA	TGTGCCAGCAGCTTGTTTACTAGTGCATACAATGAGCAGTTCTTC	CASSLFTSAYNEQFF
TRBJ2-1	TRBD1	TRBV7-9	NA	TGTGCCAGCAGCTCTGTACAGGGGCAACTAAATGAGCAGTTCTTC	CASSSVQGQLNEQFF
TRBJ1-5	NA	TRBV6-5	NA	TGTGCCAGCAGTTACTGGGGAATTGGCAATCAGCCCCAGCATTTT	CASSYWGIGNQPQHF
TRBJ2-3	NA	TRBV7-3	NA	TGTGCCAGCAGCTCTGGACTATTTAGCACAGATACGCAGTATTTT	CASSSGLFSTDTQYF
TRBJ2-6	NA	TRBV19	NA	TGTGCCAGTAGCGGGGACGGGGGCTCTGGGGCCAACGTCCTGACTTTC	CASSGDGGSGANVLTF
TRBJ2-7	NA	TRBV10-2	NA	TGCGCCAGCAGAGGCACAACCTACGAGCAGTACTTC	CASRGTTYEQYF
TRBJ2-1	NA	TRBV7-8	NA	TGTGCCAGCAGCCCCGTCGACGGTGAGCAGTTCTTC	CASSPVDGEQFF
TRBJ2-7	TRBD1	TRBV7-9	NA	TGTGCCAGCAGCCCTCCGGGACAGGGTTGGTACGAGCAGTACTTC	CASSPPGQGWYEQYF
TRBJ2-2	NA	TRBV5-4	NA	TGTGCCAGCAGCTTGTATGCGAACACCGGGGAGCTGTTTTTT	CASSLYANTGELFF